The entry below gives a single T cell receptor beta chain sequence along with its context. Its antigen remains unidentified. A read error may account for a junction end that differs from germline. TCRdb processed the RT-PCR reads anew with MiXCR; each CDR3 protein has one entry. The table lists about 700,000 distinct CDR3 sequences, around 14% of them singletons, with around 10% in the top ten. The data originate from a study of response to subunit inactivated influenza vaccine. Study findings and constraints: There was a suggestion from the authors that each seasonal influenza vaccination recruits few new T cells.

CDR1 DFQATT and CDR2 SNEGSKA come from the germline V gene (reference sequence). This CDR3 region has 17 residues. This clonotype was sampled from a man aged 50 to 60 who received an inactivated influenza vaccine. The chain carries TRBV20-1 and TRBJ1-4; D is possibly TRBD1 (6 bases). Sequenced here: PBMCs from blood, sampled 12 days after vaccination. The CDR3 region is CSAIPLGTPATNEKLFF. The CDR3 DNA follows: TGTAGTGCTATCCCCCTCGGGACACCTGCAACTAATGAAAAACTGTTTTTT.